The 19 T cell receptor beta chains in this list originate from one sample, sequenced in a study of tumor-infiltrating lymphocytes in localized non-small cell lung cancer. Profiled with immunoSEQ multiplex PCR; TCRdb holds only in-frame clones, not every one. Of thousands of clones listed, approximately 80% were seen once; the top ten hold over 4.5%. Input material: uninvolved lung tissue not adjacent to the tumor. These receptors came from a human donor with non-small cell lung cancer.

This clone was observed a single time. The chain combines TRBV4-1 with TRBJ1-2; TRBD1 might be the D (5 bases). Germline V lookup: CDR1 MGHRA, CDR2 YSYEKL. Trimming shortened V by 1 base and J by 4 bases, and 13 bases separated the two germline ends. This CDR3 comprises 15 residues. The CDR3 DNA reads as TGCGCCAGCAGCCAAGGGGAAAGGGGCTTCTATGGCTACACCTTC. Translated: CASSQGERGFYGYTF.

The CDR3 spells CASSELPGANYGYTF. In nucleotides, the CDR3 is TGTGCCAGCAGTGAACTCCCAGGGGCTAACTATGGCTACACCTTC. The chain is built from TRBV6-1 and TRBJ1-2; weak D call: TRBD1 (6 bases). This CDR3 has 15 amino acids. V lost 2 bases, J lost 0 bases, and 10 bases lay in between. Per germline, CDR1 MNHNS and CDR2 SASEGT.

The chain uses TRBV29-1 and TRBJ1-1; D unclear. Germline assignment: CDR1 SQVTM and CDR2 ANQGSEA. This CDR3 spans 14 amino acids. The V end lost 1 base, the J end lost 3 bases, and 12 bases lay between the germline ends. In DNA form, the CDR3 reads TGCAGCGTTGAAGCCCCAGAGGCTTACACTGAAGCTTTCTTT. Translation: CSVEAPEAYTEAFF.

The chain employs TRBV2 and TRBJ2-7; TRBD2 agrees at 7 bases. CDR3 length: 12 residues. V shed 4 bases, J shed 6 bases, and the junction held 3 bases outside the gene matches. Germline CDR1 reads SNHLY; CDR2 reads FYNNEI. CDR3 DNA: TGTGCCAGCAGTGTTCCGGGGGGCGAGCAGTACTTC. The encoded protein is CASSVPGGEQYF.

This rearrangement joins TRBV2 to TRBJ2-3; TRBD2 agrees at 11 bases. V shed 5 bases and J 3 bases; nucleotides not matched to a gene: 7. Germline V gene lookup returns CDR1 SNHLY and CDR2 FYNNEI. CDR3 length: 16 residues. The CDR3 DNA follows: TGTGCCAGCAGTCGCGATAGCGGGAGGGTTACAGATACGCAGTATTTT. Residues: CASSRDSGRVTDTQYF. The whole variable domain, remainder taken from reference TRBV2 and TRBJ2-3, is EPEVTQTPSHQVTQMGQEVILRCVPISNHLYFYWYRQILGQKVEFLVSFYNNEISEKSEIFDDQFSVERPDGSNFTLKIRSTKLEDSAMYFCASSRDSGRVTDTQYFGPGTRLTVL.

This clone was detected a few times. V and J are TRBV5-1 and TRBJ2-5; 10 bases align to TRBD2. Unmatched junction bases numbered 8, after V lost 1 base and J lost 5 bases. The CDR3 has 16 residues. From germline, CDR1 is SGHRS and CDR2 YFSETQ. CDR3 protein: CASSLMVAGGQETQYF. DNA of the CDR3: TGCGCCAGCAGCTTGATGGTAGCGGGGGGCCAGGAGACCCAGTACTTC.

V usage is TRBV4-1 and J usage is TRBJ2-1; D remains unclear. V was trimmed by 4 bases and J by 9 bases, leaving 19 bases between them. This CDR3 comprises 15 residues. Germline V gives CDR1 MGHRA, CDR2 YSYEKL. The CDR3 bases are TGCGCCAGCAGCCTTTCCATGGGAAGTTATCTTGAGCAGTTCTTC. Protein: CASSLSMGSYLEQFF.

The chain carries TRBV30 and TRBJ2-7; 8 bases fit TRBD2. The CDR3 sequence is 12 residues long. Losses at the gene ends were 6 bases for V and 9 bases for J; bases not matched to a gene: 10. Per the germline V gene, CDR1 is GTSNPN and CDR2 is SVGIG (reference sequence). The CDR3 reads CACLDAGGGQYF. As DNA, the CDR3 is TGTGCCTGCCTTGATGCGGGGGGAGGGCAGTACTTC.

This chain joins TRBV20-1 and TRBJ1-3; D gene uncertain. This CDR3 has 11 residues. The V end was cut by 5 bases, the J end by 4 bases, with 6 bases between. The germline V gene has CDR1 DFQATT and CDR2 SNEGSKA (reference sequence). In DNA form, the CDR3 reads TGCAGTGCTCTTACAGGAAACACCATATATTTT. It translates to CSALTGNTIYF.

This clone was seen a few times. The chain carries TRBV15 and TRBJ1-1, with D unresolved. Germline-derived CDR1 and CDR2 are LNHNV and YYDKDF (reference sequence). The CDR3 spans 13 residues. V lost 0 bases, J lost 9 bases, and 11 bases lay in between. The CDR3 nucleotides are TGTGCCACCAGCAGAGATAGGACGGGGAAAGCTTTCTTT. Translation: CATSRDRTGKAFF.

The rearrangement joins TRBV9 to TRBJ1-5; D perhaps matches TRBD1 (6 bases). Germline V gives CDR1 SGDLS, CDR2 YYNGEE. V shed 0 bases and J shed 5 bases, with 27 bases lying between them. The CDR3 contains 20 residues. This CDR3 reads CASSVATVGGRGLFHQPQHF. CDR3 nucleotides: TGTGCCAGCAGCGTAGCTACGGTTGGTGGCAGGGGATTATTCCATCAGCCCCAGCATTTT.

This CDR3 reads CASSALKGGEQYF. The CDR3 coding sequence is TGTGCCAGCAGTGCGCTTAAGGGAGGCGAGCAGTACTTC. This rearrangement joins TRBV6-5 to TRBJ2-7; D is possibly TRBD2 (6 bases). The CDR3 loop spans 13 amino acids. Trimming took off 5 bases at V and 6 bases at J, with 14 bases between the two ends. Germline CDR1 reads MNHEY; CDR2 reads SVGAGI.

This clone has only a few counts. V and J are TRBV11-1 and TRBJ2-2; 13 nucleotides agree with TRBD2. This CDR3 region has 18 residues. V shed 5 bases, J shed 3 bases, and the junction held 9 bases outside the gene matches. Germline CDR1 is SGHAT and CDR2 is FQDESV (reference sequence). CDR3 sequence: CASSPGTSGTYDTGELFF. The DNA of the CDR3 is TGTGCCAGCAGCCCAGGGACTAGCGGGACATACGACACCGGGGAGCTGTTTTTT.

The chain joins TRBV14 to TRBJ2-2; D is ambiguous. CDR3 length equals 15 residues. V lost 5 bases, J lost 0 bases, and 10 bases lay in between. Germline V gene sequence: CDR1 SGHDN, CDR2 FVKESK. CDR3 sequence (DNA): TGTGCCAGCAGCGAACATCTAACGAACACCGGGGAGCTGTTTTTT. Translating it yields CASSEHLTNTGELFF.

V is TRBV9 and J is TRBJ2-1; no definite D call. The CDR3 covers 12 residues. CDR1 and CDR2 from the germline V gene are SGDLS and YYNGEE. Deletions cut 3 bases from V and 10 bases from J, with 11 bases between. CDR3 in amino acids: CASSATNVEQFF. Here the CDR3 DNA reads TGTGCCAGCAGCGCAACCAATGTAGAGCAGTTCTTC.

The chain links TRBV7-8 to TRBJ1-5; tentatively, D is TRBD1 (6 bases). Trimming took 5 bases from V and 9 from J, leaving 11 bases between them. The length of the CDR3 is 12 residues. The germline V gene encodes CDR1 SGHVS and CDR2 FQNEAQ. This CDR3 reads CASSINRAPQHF. The CDR3 coding sequence is TGTGCCAGCAGCATCAACAGGGCGCCCCAGCATTTT.

The chain combines TRBV6-4 with TRBJ2-3, with no clear D. In germline, CDR1 is MRHNA, CDR2 SNTAGT. V was pared by 6 bases and J by 5 bases, with 6 bases between. The CDR3 runs to 11 residues. CDR3 in DNA: TGTGCCAGCAGGAACGGAGATACGCAGTATTTT. Translated: CASRNGDTQYF.

In its sample, this clone was seen once. This chain connects TRBV7-6 to TRBJ2-2; 9 bases align to TRBD2. The CDR3 is 17 residues long. Looked up from germline, CDR1 is SGHVS and CDR2 is FNYEAQ. V shed 3 bases and J 3 bases; nucleotides not matched to a gene: 8. Here the CDR3 reads CASSLAAGGTYTGELFF. In DNA, the CDR3 is TGTGCCAGCAGCTTGGCAGCGGGGGGCACTTACACCGGGGAGCTGTTTTTT.

J is TRBJ2-7 and V is TRBV19; no clear D. Trimming left V 3 bases short and J 5 bases short, with 5 bases between. CDR3 size: 11 residues. The V gene's germline CDR1 is LNHDA and CDR2 SQIVND (reference sequence). CDR3 sequence reads: CASSMTNEQYF. DNA of the CDR3: TGTGCCAGTAGTATGACCAACGAGCAGTACTTC.